This T cell receptor beta chain was identified in a study of T cells after yellow fever vaccination. A remark on this clonotype: Its antigen is undetermined.

V was cut by 0 bases and J by 3 bases, with 13 bases left in between. CDR1 is SGHRS, CDR2 YFSETQ, per germline. The CDR3 spans 16 residues. A 5'RACE template-switching step, the method used to make TCR cDNA, added a universal primer site and UMIs. Each CDR3 protein gets one entry after TCRdb re-called the 5' RACE reads with MiXCR. Of about 550,000 distinct CDR3 sequences listed, roughly 19% are singletons. Findings and caveats of the study: The secondary response was weaker but peaked faster, day 5 versus 15. Of the clonotypes, a small share occurred in both CD4 and CD8 compartments. Most clones from primary vaccination were detected again post-booster (96% CD4, about 85% CD8).

Here the sequenced sample was PBMCs, taken 15 days after the yellow fever booster vaccination. The chain is built from TRBV5-1 and TRBJ2-4; D unclear. The TCR was taken from a man aged 30 to 39 who received the YFV17D yellow fever vaccine. CDR3 region: CASSLEEGLVKNIQYF. CDR3 sequence (DNA): TGCGCCAGCAGCTTGGAGGAAGGGTTGGTCAAAAACATTCAGTACTTC.